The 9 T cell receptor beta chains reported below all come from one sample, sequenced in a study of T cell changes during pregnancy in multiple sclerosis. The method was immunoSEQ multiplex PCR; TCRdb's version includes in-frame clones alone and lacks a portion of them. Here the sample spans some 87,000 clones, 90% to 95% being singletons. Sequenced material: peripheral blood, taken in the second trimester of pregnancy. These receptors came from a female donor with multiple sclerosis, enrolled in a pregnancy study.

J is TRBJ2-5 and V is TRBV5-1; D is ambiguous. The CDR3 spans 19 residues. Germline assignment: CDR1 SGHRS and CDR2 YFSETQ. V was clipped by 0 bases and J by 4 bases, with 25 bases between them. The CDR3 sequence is CASSLDRVLATRGVETQYF. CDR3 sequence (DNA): TGCGCCAGCAGCTTGGATCGCGTCTTGGCTACCCGAGGAGTAGAGACCCAGTACTTC.

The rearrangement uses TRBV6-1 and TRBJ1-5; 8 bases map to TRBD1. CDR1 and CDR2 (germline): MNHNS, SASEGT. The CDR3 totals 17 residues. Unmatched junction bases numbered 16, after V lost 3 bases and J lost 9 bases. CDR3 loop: CASSDRWDRKEGWPQHF. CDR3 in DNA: TGTGCCAGCAGTGACCGCTGGGACAGGAAAGAGGGATGGCCCCAGCATTTT.

As DNA, the CDR3 is TGTGCCAGCAGCTTCGGGACTAGCGTCACAGATACGCAGTATTTT. Its protein is CASSFGTSVTDTQYF. The chain uses TRBV5-4 and TRBJ2-3; 10 nucleotides match TRBD2. Trimming removed 2 bases from V and 2 bases from J; junction bases left unmatched: 2. This CDR3 has 15 residues. Germline V gene data show CDR1 as SGHNT and CDR2 as YYREEE (reference sequence).

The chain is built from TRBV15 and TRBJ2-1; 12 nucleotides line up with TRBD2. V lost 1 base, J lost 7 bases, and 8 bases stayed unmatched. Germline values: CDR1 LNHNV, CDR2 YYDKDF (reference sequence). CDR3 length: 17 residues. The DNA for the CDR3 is TGTGCCACCAGCAGAGCGCTAGCGGGAGGGCCGGGGAATGAGCAGTTCTTC. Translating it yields CATSRALAGGPGNEQFF.

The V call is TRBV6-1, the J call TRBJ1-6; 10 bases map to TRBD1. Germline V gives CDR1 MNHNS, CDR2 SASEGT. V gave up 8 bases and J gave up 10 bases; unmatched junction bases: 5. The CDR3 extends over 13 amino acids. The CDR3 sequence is CASGTGESSPLHF. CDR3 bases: TGTGCCAGCGGGACAGGGGAGAGCTCACCCCTCCACTTT.

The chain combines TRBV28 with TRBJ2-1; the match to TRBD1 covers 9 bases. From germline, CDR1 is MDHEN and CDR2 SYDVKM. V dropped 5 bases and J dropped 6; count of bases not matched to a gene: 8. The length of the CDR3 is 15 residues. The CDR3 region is CASSPGQGEGNEQFF. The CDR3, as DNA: TGTGCCAGCAGTCCGGGACAGGGAGAAGGCAATGAGCAGTTCTTC.

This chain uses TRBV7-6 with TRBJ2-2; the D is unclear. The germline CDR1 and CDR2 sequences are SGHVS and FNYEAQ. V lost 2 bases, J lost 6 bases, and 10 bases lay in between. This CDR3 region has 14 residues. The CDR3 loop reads CASSLTPVAGELFF. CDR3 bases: TGTGCCAGCAGCTTAACCCCGGTGGCCGGGGAGCTGTTTTTT.

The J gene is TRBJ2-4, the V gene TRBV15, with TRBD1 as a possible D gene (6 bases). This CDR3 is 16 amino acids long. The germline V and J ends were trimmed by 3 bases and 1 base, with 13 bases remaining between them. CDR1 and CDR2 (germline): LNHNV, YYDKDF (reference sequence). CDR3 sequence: CATSSGNRVAKNIQYF. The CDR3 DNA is TGTGCCACCAGCAGCGGGAACAGGGTCGCCAAAAACATTCAGTACTTC.

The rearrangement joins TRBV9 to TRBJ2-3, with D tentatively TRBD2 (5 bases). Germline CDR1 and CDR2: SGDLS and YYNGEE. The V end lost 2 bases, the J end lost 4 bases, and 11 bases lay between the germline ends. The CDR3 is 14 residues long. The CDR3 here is CASSVLAAADTQYF. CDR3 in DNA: TGTGCCAGCAGCGTTCTAGCCGCGGCAGATACGCAGTATTTT.